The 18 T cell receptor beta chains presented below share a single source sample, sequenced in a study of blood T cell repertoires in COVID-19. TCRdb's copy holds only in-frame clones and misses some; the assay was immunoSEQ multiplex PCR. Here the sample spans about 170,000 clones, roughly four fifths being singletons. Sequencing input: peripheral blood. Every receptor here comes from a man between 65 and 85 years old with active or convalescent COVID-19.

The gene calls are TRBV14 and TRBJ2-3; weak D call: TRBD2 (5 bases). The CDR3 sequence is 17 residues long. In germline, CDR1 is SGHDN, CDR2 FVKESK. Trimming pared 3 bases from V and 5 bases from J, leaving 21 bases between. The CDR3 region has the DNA TGTGCCAGCAGCCACTCACCGGGCCGACTTGGAGGAGATACGCAGTATTTT. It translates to CASSHSPGRLGGDTQYF.

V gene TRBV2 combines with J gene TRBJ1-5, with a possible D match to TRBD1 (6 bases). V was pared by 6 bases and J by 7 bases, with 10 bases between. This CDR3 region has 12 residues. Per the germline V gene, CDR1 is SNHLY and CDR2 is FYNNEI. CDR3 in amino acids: CASRQGIQPQHF. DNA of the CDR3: TGTGCCAGCAGGCAGGGGATACAGCCCCAGCATTTT.

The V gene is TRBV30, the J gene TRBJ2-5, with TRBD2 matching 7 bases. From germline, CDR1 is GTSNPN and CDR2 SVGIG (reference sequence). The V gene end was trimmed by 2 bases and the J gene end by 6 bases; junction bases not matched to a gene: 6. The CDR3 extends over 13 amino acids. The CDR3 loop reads CAWSLGSGKTQYF. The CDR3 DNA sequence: TGTGCCTGGAGTCTAGGGAGCGGGAAGACCCAGTACTTC. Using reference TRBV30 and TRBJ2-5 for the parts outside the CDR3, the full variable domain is SQTIHQWPATLVQPVGSPLSLECTVEGTSNPNLYWYRQAAGRGLQLLFYSVGIGQISSEVPQNLSASRPQDRQFILSSKKLLLSDSGFYLCAWSLGSGKTQYFGPGTRLLVL.

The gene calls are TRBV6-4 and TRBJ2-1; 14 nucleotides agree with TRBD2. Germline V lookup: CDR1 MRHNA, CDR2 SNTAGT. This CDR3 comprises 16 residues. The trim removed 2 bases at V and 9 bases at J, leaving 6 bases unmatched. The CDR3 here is CASSDQGLAGAGEQFF. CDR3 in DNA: TGTGCCAGCAGTGACCAGGGACTAGCGGGAGCTGGTGAGCAGTTCTTC.

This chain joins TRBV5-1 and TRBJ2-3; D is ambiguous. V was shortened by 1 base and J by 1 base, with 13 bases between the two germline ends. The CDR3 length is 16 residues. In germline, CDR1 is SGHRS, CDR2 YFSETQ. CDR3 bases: TGCGCCAGCAGCTTGCAGTTAGCTCTGGGCACAGATACGCAGTATTTT. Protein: CASSLQLALGTDTQYF.

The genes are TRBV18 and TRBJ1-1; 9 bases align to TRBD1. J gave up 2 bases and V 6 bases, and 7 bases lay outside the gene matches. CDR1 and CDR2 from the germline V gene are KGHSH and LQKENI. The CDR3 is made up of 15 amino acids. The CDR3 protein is CASSPTGGSNTEAFF. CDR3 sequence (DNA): TGTGCCAGCTCCCCGACAGGGGGGAGCAACACTGAAGCTTTCTTT.

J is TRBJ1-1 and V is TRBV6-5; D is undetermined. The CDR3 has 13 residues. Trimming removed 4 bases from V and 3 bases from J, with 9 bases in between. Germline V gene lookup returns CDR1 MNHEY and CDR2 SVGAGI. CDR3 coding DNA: TGTGCCAGCAGTTCCAGGATTTACACTGAAGCTTTCTTT. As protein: CASSSRIYTEAFF.

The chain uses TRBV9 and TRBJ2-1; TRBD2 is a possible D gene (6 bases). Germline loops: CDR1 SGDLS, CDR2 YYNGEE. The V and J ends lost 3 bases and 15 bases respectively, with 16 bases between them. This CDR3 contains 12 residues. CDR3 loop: CASSGSSDVPFF. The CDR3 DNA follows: TGTGCCAGCAGCGGATCTAGCGACGTCCCGTTCTTC.

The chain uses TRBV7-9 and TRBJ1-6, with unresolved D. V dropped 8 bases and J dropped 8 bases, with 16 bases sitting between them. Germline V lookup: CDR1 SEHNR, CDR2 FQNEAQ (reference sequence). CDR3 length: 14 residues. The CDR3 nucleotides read TGTGCCAGCGCGGCGGGTTTTAGTTATTCACCCCTCCACTTT. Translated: CASAAGFSYSPLHF. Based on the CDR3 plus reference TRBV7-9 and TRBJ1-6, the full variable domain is DTGVSQNPRHKITKRGQNVTFRCDPISEHNRLYWYRQTLGQGPEFLTYFQNEAQLEKSRLLSDRFSAERPKGSFSTLEIQRTEQGDSAMYLCASAAGFSYSPLHFGNGTRLTVT.

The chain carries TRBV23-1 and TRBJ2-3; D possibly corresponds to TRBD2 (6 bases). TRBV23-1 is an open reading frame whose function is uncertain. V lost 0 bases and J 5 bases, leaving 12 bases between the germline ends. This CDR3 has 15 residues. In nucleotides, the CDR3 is TGCGCCAGCAGTCAATCTTCGGGACTGGTAGATACGCAGTATTTT. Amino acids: CASSQSSGLVDTQYF.

DNA of the CDR3: TGTGCCAGCAGCTTAGAAAGCCCAGGGGTCACTGAAGCTTTCTTT. This encodes CASSLESPGVTEAFF. This chain connects TRBV7-2 to TRBJ1-1, with a possible D match to TRBD1 (6 bases). This CDR3 contains 15 residues. Looked up from germline, CDR1 is SGHTA and CDR2 is FQGNSA. V gave up 1 base and J gave up 4 bases, with 13 bases separating them.

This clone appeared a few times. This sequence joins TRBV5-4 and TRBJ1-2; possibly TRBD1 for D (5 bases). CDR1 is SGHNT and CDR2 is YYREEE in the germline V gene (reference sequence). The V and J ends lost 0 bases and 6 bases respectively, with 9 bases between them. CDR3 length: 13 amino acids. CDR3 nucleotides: TGTGCCAGCAGCTTGGCAGGGTTTCATGGCTACACCTTC. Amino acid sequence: CASSLAGFHGYTF.

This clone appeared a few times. The CDR3, as DNA: TGTGCCACCAGCAGAGATTCGGGACAGGGATATGAGCAGTTCTTC. This translates into CATSRDSGQGYEQFF. This chain connects TRBV15 to TRBJ2-1, with 9 bases fitting TRBD1. Losses at the gene ends were 0 bases for V and 8 bases for J; bases not matched to a gene: 5. This CDR3 has 15 residues. Looked up from germline, CDR1 is LNHNV and CDR2 is YYDKDF (reference sequence).

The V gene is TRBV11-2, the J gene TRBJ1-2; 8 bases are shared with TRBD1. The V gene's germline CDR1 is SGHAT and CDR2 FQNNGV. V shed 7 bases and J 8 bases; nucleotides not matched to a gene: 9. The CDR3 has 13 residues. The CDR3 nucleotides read TGTGCCAGCACCCAAGACAGGGGCGGCGGCTACACCTTC. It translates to CASTQDRGGGYTF.

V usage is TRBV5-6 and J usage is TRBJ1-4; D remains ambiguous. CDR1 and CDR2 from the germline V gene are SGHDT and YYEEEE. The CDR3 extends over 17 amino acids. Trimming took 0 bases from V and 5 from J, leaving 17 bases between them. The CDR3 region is CASSLAGSGEMNEKLFF. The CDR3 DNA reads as TGTGCCAGCAGCTTGGCCGGGAGCGGGGAGATGAATGAAAAACTGTTTTTT.

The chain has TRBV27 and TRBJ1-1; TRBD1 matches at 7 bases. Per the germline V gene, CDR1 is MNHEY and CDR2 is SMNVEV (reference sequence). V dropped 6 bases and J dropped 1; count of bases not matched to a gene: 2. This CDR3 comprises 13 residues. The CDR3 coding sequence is TGTGCCAGCAGGTACAGGGGGAACACTGAAGCTTTCTTT. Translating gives CASRYRGNTEAFF.

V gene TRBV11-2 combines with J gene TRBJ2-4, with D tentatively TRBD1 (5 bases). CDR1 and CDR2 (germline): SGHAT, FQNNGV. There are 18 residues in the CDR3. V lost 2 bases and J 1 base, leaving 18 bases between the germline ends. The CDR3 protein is CASSLRVQGVEAKNIQYF. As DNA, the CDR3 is TGTGCCAGCAGCTTAAGGGTCCAGGGCGTTGAGGCCAAAAACATTCAGTACTTC.

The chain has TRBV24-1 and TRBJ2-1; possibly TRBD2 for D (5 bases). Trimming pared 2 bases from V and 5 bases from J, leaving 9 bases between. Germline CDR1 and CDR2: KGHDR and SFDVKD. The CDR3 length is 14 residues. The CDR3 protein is CATSDWRRHNEQFF. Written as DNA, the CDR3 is TGTGCCACCAGTGATTGGAGGCGTCACAATGAGCAGTTCTTC.